This passage covers 18 T cell receptor beta chains from one sample sequenced in a study of PD-1 blockade in classical Hodgkin lymphoma (dated by TCRdb to between 2020 and 2021). Library prep was done by the immunoSEQ multiplex PCR assay. TCRdb mirrors the immuneACCESS table, restricted to in-frame sequences. Some clones are absent from its copies; in checked studies, under half trace to an unresolved V gene, and the reason for the others is unknown. Across this sample there are more than 25,000 clones, with 85% to 90% seen only once. The ten largest clones take up approximately 2.7% of the sample. The sample's time point label, in plain terms: cycle 1 day 1 (C1D1), immediately before nivolumab initiation. Every trial patient had relapsed following autologous stem cell transplantation, and prior brentuximab vedotin exposure was what differed among cohorts A, B and C. The source material was peripheral blood mononuclear cells (PBMCs), sampled at baseline. All receptors come from a human donor with classical Hodgkin lymphoma.

J is TRBJ2-7 and V is TRBV4-3; 7 nucleotides agree with TRBD1. There are 16 residues in the CDR3. Germline assignment: CDR1 LGHNA and CDR2 YSLEER. The junction had 7 bases not matched to a gene; V was cut back by 0 bases and J by 2 bases. CDR3 residues: CASSQDVGDSTYEQYF. The CDR3, as DNA: TGCGCCAGCAGCCAAGATGTGGGGGACAGCACCTACGAGCAGTACTTC.

The chain is built from TRBV4-2 and TRBJ2-3; TRBD2 is a possible D gene (7 bases). The germline V gene has CDR1 LGHNA and CDR2 YNFKEQ. The CDR3 runs 17 residues. V lost 1 base to trimming and J lost 2 bases, with 16 bases between them. CDR3 in amino acids: CASSQAGTGGTTDTQYF. DNA for the CDR3: TGTGCCAGCAGCCAAGCAGGGACGGGGGGCACCACAGATACGCAGTATTTT.

V is TRBV7-8 and J is TRBJ1-5; D unresolved. This CDR3 is built from 13 residues. V was cut by 3 bases and J by 1 base, with 4 bases left in between. Germline V gene sequence: CDR1 SGHVS, CDR2 FQNEAQ. Here the CDR3 reads CASSFISNQPQHF. CDR3 sequence (DNA): TGTGCCAGCAGCTTTATAAGCAATCAGCCCCAGCATTTT.

The chain combines TRBV30 with TRBJ2-7; D is undetermined. The CDR3 has 12 residues. CDR1 and CDR2 (germline): GTSNPN, SVGIG (reference sequence). Trimming cost V 1 base and J 4 bases, with 8 bases left between them. CDR3 in amino acids: CAWSGEGYEQYF. CDR3 in DNA: TGTGCCTGGAGTGGAGAAGGGTACGAGCAGTACTTC.

J is TRBJ2-1 and V is TRBV5-5; D is perhaps TRBD2 (5 bases). Germline-derived CDR1 and CDR2 are SGHKS and YYEKEE (reference sequence). The V end lost 6 bases, the J end lost 10 bases, and 20 bases lay between the germline ends. The CDR3 extends over 14 amino acids. In DNA form, the CDR3 reads TGTGCCAGCAACCCGTACATTGGGCGGGTCGAGCAGTTCTTC. This gives the protein CASNPYIGRVEQFF. Supplemented by reference TRBV5-5 and TRBJ2-1, the full variable domain reads DAGVTQSPTHLIKTRGQQVTLRCSPISGHKSVSWYQQVLGQGPQFIFQYYEKEERGRGNFPDRFSARQFPNYSSELNVNALLLGDSALYLCASNPYIGRVEQFFGPGTRLTVL.

V gene TRBV9 combines with J gene TRBJ2-3; D is ambiguous. The germline V and J ends were trimmed by 0 bases and 5 bases, with 16 bases remaining between them. Germline-derived CDR1 and CDR2 are SGDLS and YYNGEE. The CDR3 runs to 16 residues. The CDR3 DNA reads TGTGCCAGCAGCGTAGATGACCAACCGTTCAGAGATACGCAGTATTTT. It encodes CASSVDDQPFRDTQYF.

The chain carries TRBV10-2 and TRBJ1-2; TRBD1 matches 7 bases. The length of the CDR3 is 16 residues. The junction had 9 bases not matched to a gene; V was cut back by 4 bases and J by 1 base. The germline V gene encodes CDR1 WSHSY and CDR2 SAAADI. The CDR3 DNA follows: TGCGCCAGCAGTGCCGCTAGACAGGGCGGTAACTATGGCTACACCTTC. Translation gives CASSAARQGGNYGYTF.

This sequence joins TRBV19 and TRBJ2-3; 9 bases line up with TRBD1. J lost 8 bases, V lost 5 bases, and 8 bases had no gene match. From germline, CDR1 is LNHDA and CDR2 SQIVND (reference sequence). The CDR3 totals 14 residues. CDR3 DNA sequence: TGTGCCAGTAGTCCGGGACAGGGAGTAGCTACGCAGTATTTT. It translates to CASSPGQGVATQYF.

The J gene is TRBJ2-2, the V gene TRBV19, with 11 bases fitting TRBD2. Per germline, CDR1 LNHDA and CDR2 SQIVND (reference sequence). The CDR3 loop spans 16 amino acids. V was pared by 0 bases and J by 6 bases, with 3 bases of the junction left unmatched. CDR3 nucleotide sequence: TGTGCCAGTAGTATAGAGGGACTAGCGGCAGCCGGGGAGCTGTTTTTT. Translating it yields CASSIEGLAAAGELFF.

The chain is built from TRBV7-9 and TRBJ2-5; 9 bases align to TRBD2. This CDR3 has 16 amino acids. The V gene's germline CDR1 is SEHNR and CDR2 FQNEAQ (reference sequence). V dropped 1 base and J dropped 1; count of bases not matched to a gene: 4. CDR3: CASSLGGSGGQETQYF. The CDR3 nucleotides read TGTGCCAGCAGCTTAGGCGGTAGCGGGGGCCAAGAGACCCAGTACTTC.

V gene TRBV7-9 combines with J gene TRBJ2-3; no definite D call. Germline V gene lookup returns CDR1 SEHNR and CDR2 FQNEAQ (reference sequence). Trimming cost V 4 bases and J 2 bases, with 4 bases left between them. The CDR3 runs 12 residues. Here the CDR3 reads CASSSNTDTQYF. The CDR3 DNA reads as TGTGCCAGCAGCTCAAACACAGATACGCAGTATTTT.

J is TRBJ1-2 and V is TRBV7-2, with TRBD1 matching 8 bases. J was trimmed by 5 bases and V by 5 bases; bases with no gene match: 10. CDR3 length: 15 residues. The germline V gene encodes CDR1 SGHTA and CDR2 FQGNSA. The CDR3 DNA sequence: TGTGCCAGCAGCCCCAGGACAGGGCCCGTTTATGGCTACACCTTC. Residues: CASSPRTGPVYGYTF.

This sequence joins TRBV5-1 and TRBJ2-7, with 7 bases identical to TRBD1. The junction had 7 bases not matched to a gene; V was cut back by 4 bases and J by 6 bases. The CDR3 sequence is 13 residues long. The V gene's germline CDR1 is SGHRS and CDR2 YFSETQ. The CDR3 spells CASSPRQGSEQYF. CDR3 DNA sequence: TGCGCCAGCAGCCCTCGACAGGGCAGCGAGCAGTACTTC.

The J gene is TRBJ2-3, the V gene TRBV5-1, with 9 bases that match TRBD2. The CDR3 contains 17 residues. The germline gives CDR1 SGHRS, CDR2 YFSETQ. With 4 bases clipped from V and 0 bases from J, the junction kept 9 bases outside the gene matches. The DNA of the CDR3 is TGCGCCAGCAGCCCCCCCGAGACTAGCGGAAGCACAGATACGCAGTATTTT. It codes for CASSPPETSGSTDTQYF.

The chain recombines TRBV7-8 with TRBJ1-4, with 9 bases matching TRBD1. The V gene's germline CDR1 is SGHVS and CDR2 FQNEAQ. This CDR3 is built from 15 residues. V dropped 4 bases and J dropped 7; count of bases not matched to a gene: 7. The CDR3 DNA reads as TGTGCCAGCAGCTCTCGGACAGGGGTTGGTGAAAAACTGTTTTTT. Translating gives CASSSRTGVGEKLFF. Complete variable domain (other parts from reference TRBV7-8 and TRBJ1-4): GAGVSQSPRYKVAKRGQDVALRCDPISGHVSLFWYQQALGQGPEFLTYFQNEAQLDKSGLPSDRFFAERPEGSVSTLKIQRTQQEDSAVYLCASSSRTGVGEKLFFGSGTQLSVL.

The chain links TRBV5-1 to TRBJ1-1; the D gene is possibly TRBD1 (6 bases). The CDR3 consists of 15 residues. Trimming took 6 bases from V and 1 from J, leaving 16 bases between them. Germline V gene data show CDR1 as SGHRS and CDR2 as YFSETQ. Written as DNA, the CDR3 is TGCGCCAGCACCCAAATGGGGGCAGGGAACACTGAAGCTTTCTTT. It yields the protein CASTQMGAGNTEAFF. Drawing the rest from reference TRBV5-1 and TRBJ1-1, the complete variable domain is KAGVTQTPRYLIKTRGQQVTLSCSPISGHRSVSWYQQTPGQGLQFLFEYFSETQRNKGNFPGRFSGRQFSNSRSEMNVSTLELGDSALYLCASTQMGAGNTEAFFGQGTRLTVV.

The chain uses TRBV7-9 and TRBJ1-5; possible D gene TRBD1, 5 bases. The V end was cut by 1 base, the J end by 3 bases, with 7 bases between. The CDR3 runs to 14 residues. Looked up from germline, CDR1 is SEHNR and CDR2 is FQNEAQ (reference sequence). The CDR3 DNA reads as TGTGCCAGCAGCTTAGACGGGACCAATCAGCCCCAGCATTTT. Its translation: CASSLDGTNQPQHF.

The gene calls are TRBV5-1 and TRBJ1-2; the D gene is possibly TRBD1 (6 bases). Germline CDR1 SGHRS, CDR2 YFSETQ. This CDR3 comprises 14 residues. Trimming cost V 4 bases and J 5 bases, with 15 bases left between them. CDR3 DNA: TGCGCCAGCAGCCCCATGGACAGCGTTTATGGCTACACCTTC. The encoded protein is CASSPMDSVYGYTF.